This T cell receptor beta chain is from a study of blood T cell repertoires in COVID-19 (TCRdb year 2020). About the study as a whole: The collaborator samples originated in the United States, Italy and Spain and spanned the acute and convalescent phases of COVID-19. The prospective study material was composed of cDNA or gDNA derived from T cells, B-cell-depleted T cells, or PBMCs. The samples were drawn from the first 160 participants of the ongoing ImmuneRACE study and from over a thousand subjects provided by 6 global collaborators. The dataset comprised deeply sampled blood TCRbeta repertoires from subjects exposed to, actively infected with, or recovered from COVID-19. A de-identified subject ID, COVID-19 status, age in years and sex were almost always included in the sample metadata. Where available, HLA class I and class II types were taken from metadata supplied by the sample provider and were not determined by assay-based typing. The repertoires were made available in a free public database intended to serve as a resource for research on the immune response to SARS-CoV-2.

In its sample, this clone was seen a few times. It has no known antigen specificity. No per-base quality is available; no much larger clone lies one base away. TCRbeta CDR3 regions were amplified from genomic DNA using the immunoSEQ Assay, a bias-controlled multiplex PCR. From the authors' description of their analysis: The number of nucleated cells in each sample was estimated by amplification of reference gene primers within the assay. To quantify the absolute abundance of each unique TCRbeta CDR3 rearrangement, sequence reads were collapsed and filtered. For each sample, productive Simpson clonality was calculated as the square root of Simpson's diversity index over productive rearrangements. The table comes from immuneACCESS by way of TCRdb, which keeps in-frame sequences with V and J called. Part of the clones is missing from these tables; in studies checked, under half for an unresolved V gene and the rest for unknown reasons. V and J calls and clone size are as listed in that table; D and trimming were resolved from the DNA. The sample includes roughly 110,000 clones, with 89% observed a single time. The ten top clones hold nearly 5% of the sample.

The collaborating institutions used their own protocols to collect whole blood in K2EDTA tubes. Collaborator samples were shipped for TCRbeta analysis as frozen whole blood, isolated PBMCs, or DNA extracted from either sample type. Beyond this particular receptor, the publication reports: Clinical and demographic metadata were provided uncurated, with the amount varying by source and participant.

The CDR3 runs 14 amino acids, cysteine and phenylalanine included. The DNA shown is the 42-base CDR3, in frame from base 1. CDR1 is given as MNHEY and CDR2 as SVGAGI, both from the germline V gene. Unmatched junction bases come to 13, with V trimmed by 11 bases and J by 6 bases. The rearrangement combines TRBV6-5 with TRBJ2-7; 10 nucleotides in the junction match TRBD2. This TCR was recovered from a man aged 40-49 years with active or convalescent COVID-19. Sequenced sample: peripheral blood. The nucleotide sequence is TGTGCCGCCGGAAGAGCGGGAGGGCTGTTCGAGCAGTACTTC. Its coded protein is CAAGRAGGLFEQYF.